Below, one TCR beta chain is given with its context. Its antigen is as yet unknown. Germline V gene data show CDR1 as KGHSH and CDR2 as LQKENI. With V trimmed by 3 bases and J by 5 bases, 15 bases remained unmatched. CDR3 length equals 19 residues. This entry is derived from a study of cytomegalovirus exposure and HLA in healthy donors. Study overall: T cells numbering around 190 million yielded some 100 million unique TCR beta sequences in an earlier analysis. Counted in an early data release were tens of millions of unique TCRs from HLA-typed donors. Study observations and caveats: Indistinguishable V segments such as TRBV6-2 and TRBV6-3 were excluded.

60 Vbeta and 13 Jbeta primers were used in PCR. The protocol was immunoSEQ multiplex PCR, while the TCRdb copy is restricted to in-frame clones and leaves out a portion. Altogether about 130,000 clones are present, over 75% being singletons, with the ten largest covering around 1.2%. At sampling all donors were nominally healthy, likely with unrecorded immune exposures. Sequencing used PBMCs. The TCR sequence derives from a man in his fifties or sixties in good health and CMV-seronegative. V gene TRBV18 combines with J gene TRBJ2-1, with 11 bases that match TRBD2. CDR3: CASSPEARAGTSGNNEQFF. CDR3 nucleotides: TGTGCCAGCTCACCCGAGGCCAGAGCGGGGACTAGCGGAAACAATGAGCAGTTCTTC.